This T cell receptor (beta chain) comes out of a study of shared clonotypes between healthy human individuals. Study results and caveats: Among the subsets, naive ones generally showed larger estimated richness than memory ones. When compared with the clonotypes that were shared by all four sorted-subset donors, the non-shared clonotypes turned out to have lower generation probabilities. Few donors limited the genetic and exposure-history diversity represented. Across a handful of donors, naive CD4 shared around 5%, naive CD8 over 3%, memory CD4 approximately 2.5%, memory CD8 approximately 0.4%.

The protocol was immunoSEQ multiplex PCR, while the TCRdb copy is restricted to in-frame clones and leaves out a portion. The sample has roughly 2,000,000 clones, less than 95% seen once; the top ten hold 0.9% to 1.5%. CD45RO-negative, CCR7-positively selected cells formed the naive CD8 fraction, excluding terminally differentiated effector memory CD45RA+ cells. Worth noting for this clone: Antigen specificity is unknown.

The CDR3 totals 14 residues. V dropped 7 bases and J dropped 7; count of bases not matched to a gene: 4. Germline CDR1 and CDR2: MNHEY and SMNVEV (reference sequence). The receptor was derived from a man aged 18-30 years in good health. V and J are TRBV27 and TRBJ1-6, with TRBD1 matching 10 bases. The sequenced material came from naive CD8+ T cells sorted from blood. The CDR3 DNA is TGTGCCAGCACCGGGACAGGGGAGAATTCACCCCTCCACTTT. Protein product: CASTGTGENSPLHF.